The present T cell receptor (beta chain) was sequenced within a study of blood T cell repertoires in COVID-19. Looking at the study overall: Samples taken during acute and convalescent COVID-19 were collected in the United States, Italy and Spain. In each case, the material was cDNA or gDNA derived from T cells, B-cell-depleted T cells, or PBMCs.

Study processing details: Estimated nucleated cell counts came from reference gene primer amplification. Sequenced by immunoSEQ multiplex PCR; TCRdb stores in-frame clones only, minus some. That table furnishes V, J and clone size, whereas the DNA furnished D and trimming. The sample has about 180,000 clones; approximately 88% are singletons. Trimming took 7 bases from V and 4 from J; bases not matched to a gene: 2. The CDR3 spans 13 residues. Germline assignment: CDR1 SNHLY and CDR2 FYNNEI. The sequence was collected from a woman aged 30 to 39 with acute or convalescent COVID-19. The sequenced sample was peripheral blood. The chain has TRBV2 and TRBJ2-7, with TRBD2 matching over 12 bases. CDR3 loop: CASTGLAGYEQYF. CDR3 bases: TGTGCCAGCACTGGACTAGCGGGATACGAGCAGTACTTC. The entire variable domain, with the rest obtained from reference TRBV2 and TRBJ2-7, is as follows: EPEVTQTPSHQVTQMGQEVILRCVPISNHLYFYWYRQILGQKVEFLVSFYNNEISEKSEIFDDQFSVERPDGSNFTLKIRSTKLEDSAMYFCASTGLAGYEQYFGPGTRLTVT.